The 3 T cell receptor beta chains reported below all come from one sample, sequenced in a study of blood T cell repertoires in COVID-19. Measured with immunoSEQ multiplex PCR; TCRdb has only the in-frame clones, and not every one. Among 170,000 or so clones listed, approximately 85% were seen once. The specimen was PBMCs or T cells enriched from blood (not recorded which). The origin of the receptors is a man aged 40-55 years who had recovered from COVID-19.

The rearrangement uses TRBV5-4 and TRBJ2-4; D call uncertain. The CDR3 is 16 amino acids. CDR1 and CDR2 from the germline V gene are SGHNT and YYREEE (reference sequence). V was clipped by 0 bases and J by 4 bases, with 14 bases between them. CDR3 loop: CASSLAESGTKNIQYF. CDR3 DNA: TGTGCCAGCAGCTTGGCCGAATCAGGAACTAAAAACATTCAGTACTTC.

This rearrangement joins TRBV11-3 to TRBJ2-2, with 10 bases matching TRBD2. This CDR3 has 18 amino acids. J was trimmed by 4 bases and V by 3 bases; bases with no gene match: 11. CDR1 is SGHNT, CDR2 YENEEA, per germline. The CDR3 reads CASSLPPSGGFFTGELFF. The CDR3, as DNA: TGTGCCAGCAGCTTGCCGCCTAGCGGGGGATTTTTCACCGGGGAGCTGTTTTTT.

CDR3 sequence reads: CASSIPGTGANTDTQYF. DNA for the CDR3: TGTGCCAGCAGTATTCCCGGGACAGGGGCTAACACAGATACGCAGTATTTT. The chain recombines TRBV28 with TRBJ2-3; 10 bases match TRBD1. The CDR3 is 17 amino acids. Per germline, CDR1 MDHEN and CDR2 SYDVKM. V lost 5 bases to trimming and J lost 2 bases; unmatched junction nucleotides: 10.